The rows below give T cell receptor beta chains drawn from one sample of a study of beta chain features in type 1 diabetes. Measured with immunoSEQ multiplex PCR; TCRdb has only the in-frame clones, and not every one. Here the sample spans a few hundred thousand clones, roughly a fifth being singletons. The sequenced sample was naive CD4+ T cells from blood. Receptors were obtained from a woman aged 18-29 years in good health. Each CDR3 is given with its conserved first and last residue. Fields, in order: V gene, clone size, J gene, D gene, CDR3 DNA, CDR3 protein. D genes are given only for firm matches. Not every row has a clone size; where given, it reads once, few, many or a size class.

V: TRBV4-2; size: -; J: TRBJ2-5; D: TRBD2; DNA: TGTGCCAGCAGCCAGTCCAGCGGGGGAACTCAGACCCAGTACTTC; CDR3: CASSQSSGGTQTQYF
V: TRBV2; size: few; J: TRBJ2-3; D: -; DNA: TGTGCCAGCAGAGAACAGGGTCCCACAGATACGCAGTATTTT; CDR3: CASREQGPTDTQYF
V: TRBV2; size: -; J: TRBJ2-3; D: TRBD1; DNA: TGTGCCAGCAGTGAAGAAGGGACAGATCGTATGGATACGCAGTATTTT; CDR3: CASSEEGTDRMDTQYF
V: TRBV6-6; size: few; J: TRBJ2-3; D: TRBD1; DNA: TGTGCCAGCAGCTCAGGACAGGACCCAGATACGCAGTATTTT; CDR3: CASSSGQDPDTQYF
V: TRBV7-9; size: -; J: TRBJ1-2; D: TRBD1; DNA: TGTGCCAGCAGCCCCAGGGGGGACTATGGCTACACCTTC; CDR3: CASSPRGDYGYTF
V: TRBV6-6; size: -; J: TRBJ2-5; D: TRBD2; DNA: TGTGCCAGCAGTGACAGGGCTAGCGGGAGGGAGACCCAGTACTTC; CDR3: CASSDRASGRETQYF
V: TRBV9; size: few; J: TRBJ2-1; D: -; DNA: TGTGCCAGCAGCGAGGACTTACGCTCCTACAATGAGCAGTTCTTC; CDR3: CASSEDLRSYNEQFF
V: TRBV7-2; size: few; J: TRBJ2-7; D: -; DNA: TGTGCCAGCAGCTTCGACCGTGCTAGCTCCTACGAGCAGTACTTC; CDR3: CASSFDRASSYEQYF
V: TRBV14; size: -; J: TRBJ1-2; D: -; DNA: TGTGCCAGCAGCCAGAACGCCCTGCAGGGTGGCTACACCTTC; CDR3: CASSQNALQGGYTF
V: TRBV11-3; size: -; J: TRBJ2-2; D: TRBD2; DNA: TGTGCCAGCAGCAGAGGACTAGCGGGAGGGTCCGGGGAGCTGTTTTTT; CDR3: CASSRGLAGGSGELFF
V: TRBV7-9; size: -; J: TRBJ2-7; D: TRBD1; DNA: TGTGCCAGCAGCACAGACAGGGATAACTTCTACGAGCAGTACTTC; CDR3: CASSTDRDNFYEQYF
V: TRBV29-1; size: -; J: TRBJ2-4; D: -; DNA: TGCAGCGCTAAACAGGGTTGGGAAAACATTCAGTACTTC; CDR3: CSAKQGWENIQYF
V: TRBV29-1; size: -; J: TRBJ2-7; D: TRBD2; DNA: TGCAGCGTTGGGGTAGCGGGCTCCTACGAGCAGTACTTC; CDR3: CSVGVAGSYEQYF
V: TRBV11-2; size: few; J: TRBJ2-7; D: -; DNA: TGTGCCAGCAGCTTTTGGCGTCGAGACTTTCACAACGAGCAGTACTTC; CDR3: CASSFWRRDFHNEQYF
V: TRBV2; size: -; J: TRBJ1-1; D: TRBD1; DNA: TGTGCCAGCAGTGGGACAGGGGTCACTGAAGCTTTCTTT; CDR3: CASSGTGVTEAFF
V: TRBV5-4; size: few; J: TRBJ2-5; D: TRBD1; DNA: TGTGCCAGCAGCTCGACCTACCGGGACAGGGGTGACGGAGAGACCCAGTACTTC; CDR3: CASSSTYRDRGDGETQYF
V: TRBV5-4; size: -; J: TRBJ1-4; D: TRBD1; DNA: TGTGCCAGCAGCATCGGACAGGGGCGGAATGAAAAACTGTTTTTT; CDR3: CASSIGQGRNEKLFF
V: TRBV25-1; size: few; J: TRBJ2-1; D: TRBD2; DNA: TGTGCCAGCAGTTCCGGGACTAGCGGGAGGGCCTACAATGAGCAGTTCTTC; CDR3: CASSSGTSGRAYNEQFF
V: TRBV30; size: few; J: TRBJ1-3; D: -; DNA: TGTGCCGGCGGGAGGGTTGGAAACACCATATATTTT; CDR3: CAGGRVGNTIYF
V: TRBV9; size: -; J: TRBJ2-1; D: -; DNA: TGTGCCAGCAGCGTAGAGAGGGCGAGCCCCTACAATGAGCAGTTCTTC; CDR3: CASSVERASPYNEQFF
V: TRBV7-2; size: few; J: TRBJ2-1; D: TRBD2; DNA: TGTGCCAGCAGCCCTGGACTAGCGACAAATGAGCAGTTCTTC; CDR3: CASSPGLATNEQFF
V: TRBV5-1; size: -; J: TRBJ2-5; D: TRBD1; DNA: TGCGCCAGCAGTAAGGCAGGGGGCCCGGAGACCCAGTACTTC; CDR3: CASSKAGGPETQYF
V: TRBV21-1; size: few; J: TRBJ1-2; D: -; DNA: TGTGCCAGCAGCTCCCCGGGTTGGGACAGTGTCTATGGCTACACCTTC; CDR3: CASSSPGWDSVYGYTF
V: TRBV29-1; size: -; J: TRBJ2-1; D: TRBD1; DNA: TGCAGCGTTGAAGGGGCAGACAGGGTTTACAATGAGCAGTTCTTC; CDR3: CSVEGADRVYNEQFF
V: TRBV13; size: few; J: TRBJ2-4; D: TRBD1; DNA: TGTGCCAGCAGCCCCCGGGACAGGGGTGACATTCAGTACTTC; CDR3: CASSPRDRGDIQYF
V: TRBV9; size: -; J: TRBJ2-5; D: -; DNA: TGTGCCAGCAGCGTCAGGGGGGAAGAGACCCAGTACTTC; CDR3: CASSVRGEETQYF
V: TRBV7-6; size: -; J: TRBJ2-5; D: -; DNA: TGTGCCAGCAGCCGCCGGGTCGTGGAGACCCAGTACTTC; CDR3: CASSRRVVETQYF
V: TRBV11-3; size: -; J: TRBJ1-1; D: -; DNA: TGTGCCAGCAGCTTCGACCTACAGGGTGGGACTGAAGCTTTCTTT; CDR3: CASSFDLQGGTEAFF
V: TRBV4-1; size: few; J: TRBJ2-2; D: TRBD2; DNA: TGCGCCAGCAGCCGGGACTACCAAACCGGGGAGCTGTTTTTT; CDR3: CASSRDYQTGELFF
V: TRBV20-1; size: -; J: TRBJ1-1; D: -; DNA: TGCAGTGCTAGATCAGGACGGGGAGCTTTCTTT; CDR3: CSARSGRGAFF
V: TRBV5-1; size: few; J: TRBJ2-5; D: -; DNA: TGCGCCAGCAGCTTGGGCAAGGGCGCGGGGACCCAGTACTTC; CDR3: CASSLGKGAGTQYF
V: TRBV7-8; size: few; J: TRBJ1-1; D: -; DNA: TGTGCCAGCACCCCAAGGAGGGACTCGGTTGAAGCTTTCTTT; CDR3: CASTPRRDSVEAFF
V: TRBV4-3; size: few; J: TRBJ2-3; D: TRBD2; DNA: TGCGCCAGCAGCCAGGTGGGACTAGCGGGGGCAGGGGCAGATACGCAGTATTTT; CDR3: CASSQVGLAGAGADTQYF
V: TRBV4-1; size: -; J: TRBJ2-1; D: -; DNA: TGCGCCAGCAGCCCAGCGACCCTAGATGCGCAGTTCTTC; CDR3: CASSPATLDAQFF
V: TRBV5-5; size: few; J: TRBJ1-5; D: -; DNA: TGTGCCAGCAGCACCAGAGACAGCCTCAATCAGCCCCAGCATTTT; CDR3: CASSTRDSLNQPQHF
V: TRBV30; size: -; J: TRBJ2-7; D: TRBD1; DNA: TGTGCCTGGAGGAGGGGACAGTCCTACGAGCAGTACTTC; CDR3: CAWRRGQSYEQYF
V: TRBV5-4; size: -; J: TRBJ2-7; D: -; DNA: TGTGCCAGCAGCAACGACAGAAGGGCCACCTACGAGCAGTACTTC; CDR3: CASSNDRRATYEQYF
V: TRBV5-4; size: few; J: TRBJ1-1; D: -; DNA: TGTGCCAGCAGCTTGCCCGGCACTGAAGCTTTCTTT; CDR3: CASSLPGTEAFF
V: TRBV4-3; size: few; J: TRBJ1-6; D: TRBD1; DNA: TGCGCCAGCAGCCAAGGGGACAGAAATTCACCCCTCCACTTT; CDR3: CASSQGDRNSPLHF
V: TRBV7-9; size: -; J: TRBJ2-7; D: TRBD2; DNA: TGTGCCAGCAGCCCACCTGGGAGCGGGAGATACGAGCAGTACTTC; CDR3: CASSPPGSGRYEQYF
V: TRBV6-5; size: -; J: TRBJ2-1; D: -; DNA: TGTGCCAGCAGGGAGGCCTCCTACAATGAGCAGTTCTTC; CDR3: CASREASYNEQFF
V: TRBV7-2; size: few; J: TRBJ2-1; D: TRBD2; DNA: TGTGCCAGCAGCTCAAGGGGACTAGCGGGTGGCAATGAGCAGTTCTTC; CDR3: CASSSRGLAGGNEQFF
V: TRBV5-1; size: few; J: TRBJ2-5; D: TRBD1; DNA: TGCGCCAGCAGCTCGGACAGGCCTTTATCAACCCAGTACTTC; CDR3: CASSSDRPLSTQYF
V: TRBV30; size: few; J: TRBJ2-3; D: TRBD2; DNA: TGTGCCTGGAACCCTGCGGGGGTTCCCACAGATACGCAGTATTTT; CDR3: CAWNPAGVPTDTQYF
V: TRBV29-1; size: few; J: TRBJ2-7; D: TRBD1; DNA: TGCAGCGTCCAAGGACAGGGGGCCTACGAGCAGTACTTC; CDR3: CSVQGQGAYEQYF
V: TRBV5-6; size: -; J: TRBJ1-2; D: -; DNA: TGTGCCAGCAGCTTGTCTGTCGGGGCTAACTATGGCTACACCTTC; CDR3: CASSLSVGANYGYTF
V: TRBV4-3; size: -; J: TRBJ2-1; D: TRBD2; DNA: TGCGCCAGCAAACGGGAGGCGCGACTCAATGAGCAGTTCTTC; CDR3: CASKREARLNEQFF
V: TRBV18; size: -; J: TRBJ2-6; D: TRBD2; DNA: TGTGCCAGCTCACCCCCGGGACTAGCGGGAGCTGGGGCCAACGTCCTGACTTTC; CDR3: CASSPPGLAGAGANVLTF
V: TRBV6-6; size: -; J: TRBJ2-1; D: -; DNA: TGTGCCAGCAGTCAGTACTCCTACAATGAGCAGTTCTTC; CDR3: CASSQYSYNEQFF
V: TRBV5-4; size: few; J: TRBJ2-5; D: TRBD1; DNA: TGTGCCAGCCGGAGTGGGACAGGGGGCCTGGAGACCCAGTACTTC; CDR3: CASRSGTGGLETQYF
V: TRBV5-1; size: few; J: TRBJ2-5; D: TRBD2; DNA: TGCGCCAGCAGCTTGACAGCGGGAGAAGAGACCCAGTACTTC; CDR3: CASSLTAGEETQYF